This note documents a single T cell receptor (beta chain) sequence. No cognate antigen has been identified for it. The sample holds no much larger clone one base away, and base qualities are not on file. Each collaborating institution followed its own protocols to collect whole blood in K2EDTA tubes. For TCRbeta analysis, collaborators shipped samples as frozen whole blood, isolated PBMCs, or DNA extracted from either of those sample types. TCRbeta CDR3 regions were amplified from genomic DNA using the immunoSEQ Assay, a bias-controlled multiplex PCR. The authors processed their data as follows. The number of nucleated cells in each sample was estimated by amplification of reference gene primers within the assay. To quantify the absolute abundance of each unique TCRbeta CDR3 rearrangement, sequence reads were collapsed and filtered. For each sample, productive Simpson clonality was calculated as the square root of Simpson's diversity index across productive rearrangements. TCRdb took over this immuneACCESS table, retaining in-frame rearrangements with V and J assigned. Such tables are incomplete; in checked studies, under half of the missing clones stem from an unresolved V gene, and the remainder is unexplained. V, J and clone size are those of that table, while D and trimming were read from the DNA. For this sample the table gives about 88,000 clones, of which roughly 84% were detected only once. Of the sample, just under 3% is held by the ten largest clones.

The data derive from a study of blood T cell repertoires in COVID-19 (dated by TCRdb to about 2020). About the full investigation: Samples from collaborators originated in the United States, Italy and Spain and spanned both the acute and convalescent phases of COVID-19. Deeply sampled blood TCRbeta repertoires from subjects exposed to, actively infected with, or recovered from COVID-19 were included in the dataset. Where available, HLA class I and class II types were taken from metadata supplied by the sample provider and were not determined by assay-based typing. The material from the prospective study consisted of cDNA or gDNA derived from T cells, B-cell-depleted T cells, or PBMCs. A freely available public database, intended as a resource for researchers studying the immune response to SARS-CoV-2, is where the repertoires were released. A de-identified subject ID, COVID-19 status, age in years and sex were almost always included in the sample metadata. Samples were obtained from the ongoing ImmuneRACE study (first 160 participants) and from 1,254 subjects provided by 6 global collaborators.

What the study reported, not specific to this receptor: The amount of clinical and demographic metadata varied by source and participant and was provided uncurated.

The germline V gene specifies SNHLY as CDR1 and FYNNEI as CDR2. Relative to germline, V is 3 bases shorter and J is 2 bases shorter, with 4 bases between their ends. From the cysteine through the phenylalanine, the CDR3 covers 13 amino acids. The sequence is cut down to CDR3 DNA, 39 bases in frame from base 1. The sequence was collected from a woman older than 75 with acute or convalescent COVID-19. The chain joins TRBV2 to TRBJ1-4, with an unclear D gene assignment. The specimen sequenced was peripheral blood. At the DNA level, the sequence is TGTGCCAGCAGTGACGGGACTAATGAAAAACTGTTTTTT. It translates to CASSDGTNEKLFF.